These T cell receptor beta chains were read from a single sample in a study of shared clonotypes between healthy human individuals. The table came from immunoSEQ multiplex PCR; TCRdb's copy has only in-frame clones and leaves some out. This table holds around 2,000,000 clones, 85% to 95% found once. Sequenced sample: naive CD8+ T cells sorted from blood. Receptor source: a man between 18 and 35 years old in good health. CDR3s include the opening cysteine and the closing phenylalanine or tryptophan.

TRBJ2-7,TRBV7-8,CASSWTSGVREQYF
TRBJ2-1,TRBV6-5,CASSPSSSIDLFF
TRBJ2-7,TRBV7-9,CASSLLSGGSYEQYF
TRBJ2-7,TRBV5-1,CASSSSGQSYEQYF
TRBJ2-5,TRBV27,CASKYTGEAEETQYF
TRBJ2-1,TRBV2,CASSETVSLNEQFF
TRBJ1-2,TRBV6-5,CASSLAGNYGYTF
TRBJ1-5,TRBV6-5,CASSSSGGYGNQPQHF
TRBJ2-7,TRBV29-1,CSVEMRENHEQYF
TRBJ2-7,TRBV5-1,CASSLGGVGYEQYF
TRBJ2-1,TRBV6-4,CASSDSRTGHEQFF
TRBJ2-1,TRBV5-6,CASSFGTVNEQFF
TRBJ2-5,TRBV5-1,CASSLASGRFQETQYF
TRBJ2-7,TRBV4-1,CASSQGLVNYEQYF
TRBJ1-4,TRBV27,CASSPYSGTNEKLFF
TRBJ2-3,TRBV5-4,CASSLVGGPVDTQYF
TRBJ2-1,TRBV29-1,CSVENNEQFF
TRBJ2-7,TRBV5-6,CASSLRDRAGYEQYF
TRBJ2-5,TRBV2,CASRESGGVQETQYF
TRBJ2-7,TRBV5-3,CARSLSRAAYEQYF
TRBJ2-7,TRBV28,CASSSPGISYEQYF
TRBJ2-7,TRBV15,CATSRGTSGSYEQYF
TRBJ2-7,TRBV25-1,CASSVDYEQYF
TRBJ2-5,TRBV6-6,CASSLGLAETQYF
TRBJ2-7,TRBV5-6,CASSLGSSSYEQYF
TRBJ1-4,TRBV2,CASSDWGLEKLFF
TRBJ1-3,TRBV12-5,CASGLMTGVGNTIYF
TRBJ1-1,TRBV27,CASSLGGLPEAFF
TRBJ1-5,TRBV28,CASSPRGNQPQHF
TRBJ2-3,TRBV28,CASSITGGQDTQYF
TRBJ1-5,TRBV6-1,CASSEFQPQHF
TRBJ1-5,TRBV7-2,CASSLTSRGAYQPQHF
TRBJ1-2,TRBV11-2,CASSGQDYGYTF
TRBJ2-3,TRBV12-5,CASGLAGVIDTQYF
TRBJ2-1,TRBV7-9,CASSFLGTGNEQFF
TRBJ2-7,TRBV6-6,CASSYSRLESYEQYF
TRBJ2-7,TRBV20-1,CSATAAYEQYF
TRBJ1-1,TRBV10-3,CAISEPGTGLEAFF
TRBJ2-3,TRBV7-6,CASSLPETSGRLGADTQYF
TRBJ1-2,TRBV7-2,CASSLDPGILAYGYTF
TRBJ2-1,TRBV2,CASASGSYNEQFF
TRBJ1-1,TRBV5-4,CASSFGSGGPEAFF
TRBJ1-1,TRBV6-5,CASSYGQGPTEAFF
TRBJ2-5,TRBV5-4,CASSESGMGEETQYF
TRBJ2-7,TRBV10-3,CAILASTGPYEQYF
TRBJ1-1,TRBV5-4,CASSSERKPEMAFF
TRBJ1-2,TRBV6-5,CASSPSGEGYGYTF
TRBJ2-7,TRBV11-2,CASSLVYRAEYEQYF
TRBJ2-5,TRBV11-3,CASSARGGSETQYF
TRBJ2-3,TRBV19,CASRWDRDNTDTQYF
TRBJ2-1,TRBV2,CASAEGLAEYNEQFF
TRBJ2-7,TRBV11-2,CASSLKREGYEQYF
TRBJ2-3,TRBV18,CASSPTTTDTQYF
TRBJ2-7,TRBV27,CASSPSRGERDHEQYF